These 28 T cell receptor beta chains share one sample of origin, sequenced in a study of T-cell memory formation after mild COVID-19 (dated by TCRdb to the early 2020s). Libraries were made using 5' RACE. Instrument on record: Illumina NovaSeq 6000. TCRdb reworked the public reads: Q25 trimming with fastp, MiXCR clone assembly, productive beta chains retained. Under each unique CDR3 protein, matching rows form one entry showing the most common genes and DNA. This sample has 250,000 to 300,000 distinct CDR3 sequences in its table, and about 16% of those were observed once. The top ten clones comprise 20% to 25% of the sample. The specimen was PBMCs or a T cell subset sorted from them (not recorded which). The origin of the receptors is a man aged 18-30 years who had mild COVID-19 (a few samples of this study predate the infection). The sample titles of this study are shuffled in the database, so cell type and time point are left out; the donor was told from shared clones.

The chain uses TRBV27 and TRBJ1-4, with D unclear. The CDR3 sequence is 14 residues long. CDR1 MNHEY and CDR2 SMNVEV come from the germline V gene (reference sequence). V lost 4 bases, J lost 7 bases, and 13 bases lay in between. The CDR3 loop is CASSYTRSGEKLFF. CDR3 nucleotide sequence: TGTGCCAGCAGTTACACACGAAGCGGTGAAAAACTGTTTTTT.

Many counts were recorded for this clonotype. This chain links TRBV5-1 with TRBJ2-7; tentatively, D is TRBD1 (6 bases). V gave up 7 bases and J gave up 7 bases, with 15 bases separating them. The CDR3 totals 12 residues. Germline loops: CDR1 SGHRS, CDR2 YFSETQ. The CDR3 DNA reads TGCGCCAGCCGGGAACAGGGTGGAGAGCAGTACTTC. Residues: CASREQGGEQYF. The full variable domain, completed using reference TRBV5-1 and TRBJ2-7, is KAGVTQTPRYLIKTRGQQVTLSCSPISGHRSVSWYQQTPGQGLQFLFEYFSETQRNKGNFPGRFSGRQFSNSRSEMNVSTLELGDSALYLCASREQGGEQYFGPGTRLTVT.

This rearrangement joins TRBV7-2 to TRBJ2-3; 9 positions match TRBD2. The V gene end was trimmed by 8 bases and the J gene end by 2 bases; junction bases not matched to a gene: 2. The CDR3 extends over 13 amino acids. Germline V gene sequence: CDR1 SGHTA, CDR2 FQGNSA. The CDR3 region has the DNA TGTGCCAGCGTAGCGGGGGACACAGATACGCAGTATTTT. Translation gives CASVAGDTDTQYF.

This clonotype was observed many times. J is TRBJ2-1 and V is TRBV7-3, with 8 bases lining up with TRBD1. Trimming at V came to 3 bases and at J to 3 bases, leaving 4 bases not matched to a gene. The CDR3 has 15 amino acids. Germline CDR1 SGHTA, CDR2 FQGTGA. In DNA, the CDR3 is TGTGCCAGCAGCTTTGACAGGGGAGGCTACAATGAGCAGTTCTTC. Translation: CASSFDRGGYNEQFF. Filled out from reference TRBV7-3 and TRBJ2-1, the complete variable domain reads GAGVSQTPSNKVTEKGKYVELRCDPISGHTALYWYRQSLGQGPEFLIYFQGTGAADDSGLPNDRFFAVRPEGSVSTLKIQRTERGDSAVYLCASSFDRGGYNEQFFGPGTRLTVL.

This clonotype came up a few times. V is TRBV5-1 and J is TRBJ2-7; D perhaps matches TRBD2 (5 bases). The CDR3 contains 13 residues. Deletions cut 2 bases from V and 4 bases from J, with 10 bases between. Germline CDR1 and CDR2: SGHRS and YFSETQ. The CDR3 spells CASSFSSGYEQYV. The DNA of the CDR3 is TGCGCCAGCAGCTTTTCTTCGGGGTACGAGCAGTACGTC.

The chain couples TRBV20-1 to TRBJ2-5; TRBD2 matches at 10 bases. CDR1 is DFQATT and CDR2 is SNEGSKA in the germline V gene (reference sequence). V lost 4 bases and J lost 0; bases outside the gene matches: 14. The CDR3 extends over 18 amino acids. CDR3 coding DNA: TGCAGTGCTACGAACCTAGGGGCTAGCGGGGGCAACCAAGAGACCCAGTACTTC. It codes for CSATNLGASGGNQETQYF.

This clonotype was picked up a small number of times. V and J are TRBV20-1 and TRBJ2-3, with 12 bases identical to TRBD2. The junction had 1 base not matched to a gene; V was cut back by 5 bases and J by 1 base. The CDR3 spans 14 residues. Germline V CDR1 and CDR2: DFQATT, SNEGSKA (reference sequence). The CDR3 region has the DNA TGCAGTGCTTCTAGCGGGGGGGGCACAGATACGCAGTATTTT. Protein: CSASSGGGTDTQYF.

J is TRBJ1-2 and V is TRBV7-2, with D maybe TRBD1 (6 bases). The CDR3 loop spans 13 amino acids. Trimming cost V 4 bases and J 6 bases, with 12 bases left between them. Germline CDR1 is SGHTA and CDR2 is FQGNSA. CDR3 DNA: TGTGCCAGCAGCTCCCAGGGGCTCGATGGCTACACCTTC. Translating it yields CASSSQGLDGYTF.

Many counts were recorded for this clonotype. The chain joins TRBV6-2 or TRBV6-3 to TRBJ2-7; D gene uncertain. The length of the CDR3 is 15 residues. V gave up 6 bases and J gave up 1 base, with 16 bases separating them. The germline V gene has CDR1 MNHEY and CDR2 SVGEGT. CDR3 coding DNA: TGTGCCAGCAGACCCTTGGGCACAAGTTCCTACGAGCAGTACTTC. As protein: CASRPLGTSSYEQYF.

The chain joins TRBV6-2 or TRBV6-3 to TRBJ2-1; 8 bases map to TRBD1. The junction had 7 bases not matched to a gene; V was cut back by 5 bases and J by 7 bases. The germline V gene has CDR1 MNHEY and CDR2 SVGEGT. This CDR3 region has 14 residues. CDR3 sequence: CASSRQGRPNEQFF. CDR3 coding DNA: TGTGCCAGCAGTCGACAGGGGAGGCCTAATGAGCAGTTCTTC.

This clonotype was seen a handful of times. The chain joins TRBV5-1 to TRBJ2-1; 8 bases are shared with TRBD2. J gave up 2 bases and V 4 bases, and 8 bases lay outside the gene matches. This CDR3 has 16 amino acids. Germline CDR1 is SGHRS and CDR2 is YFSETQ. In DNA, the CDR3 is TGCGCCAGCAGCACGGGAGGGGGGGCCGCCTACAATGAGCAGTTCTTC. Amino acid sequence: CASSTGGGAAYNEQFF.

The chain links TRBV5-1 to TRBJ2-1, with 11 nucleotides matching TRBD1. The CDR3 sequence is 16 residues long. J was trimmed by 9 bases and V by 4 bases; bases with no gene match: 12. CDR1 is SGHRS and CDR2 is YFSETQ in the germline V gene. CDR3 protein: CASSLIRDRGTGEQFF. CDR3 nucleotides: TGCGCCAGCAGCCTGATCCGGGACAGGGGGACCGGTGAGCAGTTCTTC.

This clonotype was seen a handful of times. The gene calls are TRBV5-1 and TRBJ1-2, with TRBD1 as a possible D gene (5 bases). Germline V lookup: CDR1 SGHRS, CDR2 YFSETQ. V was shortened by 7 bases and J by 8 bases, with 27 bases between the two germline ends. CDR3 length: 16 amino acids. CDR3 sequence (DNA): TGCGCCAGCGCGTCACATCCACCGGCCCTCGGGGGAGGCTACACCTTC. Translated, it gives CASASHPPALGGGYTF.

This clonotype showed up just a few times. The gene calls are TRBV4-1 and TRBJ1-5; 8 nucleotides agree with TRBD1. The CDR3 spans 12 residues. Germline V lookup: CDR1 MGHRA, CDR2 YSYEKL. Trimming took 6 bases from V and 15 from J; bases not matched to a gene: 10. In DNA, the CDR3 is TGCGCCAGCAGAAGGAGGGACAGGTCGGGGCATTTT. This sequence encodes CASRRRDRSGHF.

This sequence joins TRBV12-3 or TRBV12-4 and TRBJ2-7, with 8 bases that match TRBD1. This CDR3 spans 14 amino acids. Trimming cost V 6 bases and J 5 bases; bases outside gene matches: 9. The CDR3 loop is CASSLRQGAHEQYF. Here the CDR3 DNA reads TGTGCCAGCAGCCTCCGGCAGGGGGCCCACGAGCAGTACTTC.

In this sample, this clonotype turned up a few times. The chain joins TRBV6-6 to TRBJ2-1; D unclear. The CDR3 extends over 11 amino acids. The V and J ends lost 7 bases and 7 bases respectively, with 8 bases between them. The germline V gene encodes CDR1 MNHNY and CDR2 SVGAGI (reference sequence). The CDR3 here is CASTYGNEQFF. The CDR3, as DNA: TGTGCCAGCACGTATGGGAATGAGCAGTTCTTC.

This clonotype has just a few counts. This chain uses TRBV20-1 with TRBJ1-1; D gene uncertain. The CDR3 sequence is 8 residues long. Germline CDR1 is DFQATT and CDR2 is SNEGSKA (reference sequence). The germline V and J ends were trimmed by 7 bases and 7 bases, with 4 bases remaining between them. The CDR3 DNA follows: TGCAGTGGGGGTGAAGCTTTCTTT. This gives the protein CSGGEAFF.

This sequence joins TRBV6-2 or TRBV6-3 and TRBJ2-5; possibly TRBD1 for D (6 bases). There are 14 residues in the CDR3. The V gene lost 7 bases and the J gene lost 6 bases, with 18 bases spanning the gap. Germline V lookup: CDR1 MNHEY, CDR2 SVGEGT. DNA of the CDR3: TGTGCCAGCACGAGGGAACAGGGTCTGAAGACCCAGTACTTC. It specifies CASTREQGLKTQYF.

This clonotype was counted between two and nine times. V and J are TRBV5-5 and TRBJ2-1; 7 bases line up with TRBD1. The CDR3 extends over 16 amino acids. The V segment lost 3 bases and the J segment 0 bases; nucleotides outside the gene matches: 6. Germline lookup yields CDR1 SGHKS and CDR2 YYEKEE (reference sequence). The CDR3 region is CASSSQGDSSYNEQFF. The CDR3 DNA sequence: TGTGCCAGCAGCTCCCAGGGGGACAGCTCCTACAATGAGCAGTTCTTC.

This clonotype has only a few counts. The V gene is TRBV6-5, the J gene TRBJ2-5; 7 nucleotides match TRBD1. The CDR3 is 14 amino acids. CDR1 is MNHEY, CDR2 SVGAGI, per germline. V was clipped by 2 bases and J by 5 bases; unmatched bases: 5. CDR3: CASSYTGQSETQYF. The CDR3 bases are TGTGCCAGCAGTTACACGGGACAGTCGGAGACCCAGTACTTC.

The V and J genes are TRBV18 and TRBJ2-3; 7 bases are shared with TRBD2. Germline trimming cut 1 base from V and 1 base from J; bases unmatched to any gene: 5. The CDR3 is made up of 16 amino acids. The germline gives CDR1 KGHSH, CDR2 LQKENI. CDR3 sequence reads: CASSPLSSGGTDTQYF. CDR3 nucleotides: TGTGCCAGCTCACCACTCTCCAGCGGGGGCACAGATACGCAGTATTTT.

The chain couples TRBV18 to TRBJ1-1; D is undetermined. The CDR3 covers 15 residues. V shed 6 bases and J shed 1 base, with 15 bases lying between them. CDR1 is KGHSH, CDR2 LQKENI, per germline. In nucleotides, the CDR3 is TGTGCCAGCTCGCAATCCCGGACCGCGAACACTGAAGCTTTCTTT. It codes for CASSQSRTANTEAFF. Drawing the rest from reference TRBV18 and TRBJ1-1, the complete variable domain is NAGVMQNPRHLVRRRGQEARLRCSPMKGHSHVYWYRQLPEEGLKFMVYLQKENIIDESGMPKERFSAEFPKEGPSILRIQQVVRGDSAAYFCASSQSRTANTEAFFGQGTRLTVV.

There are a few counts of this clonotype. The V call is TRBV12-3 or TRBV12-4, the J call TRBJ1-1, with 9 bases fitting TRBD1. The ends lost 6 bases at V and 11 bases at J; junction bases unmatched: 22. The CDR3 is 17 amino acids. The CDR3 DNA follows: TGTGCCAGCAGCCCCGGGCCCGTAACCGGGACAGGGTCCGTTGCTTTCTTT. Protein product: CASSPGPVTGTGSVAFF.

The rearrangement links TRBV20-1 to TRBJ2-5, with a tentative D call TRBD1 (6 bases). V was shortened by 0 bases and J by 5 bases, with 13 bases between the two germline ends. The CDR3 spans 14 residues. Per the germline V gene, CDR1 is DFQATT and CDR2 is SNEGSKA (reference sequence). CDR3 protein: CSARDRGDVETQYF. The CDR3 DNA follows: TGCAGTGCTAGAGACAGGGGCGATGTTGAGACCCAGTACTTC.

The V call is TRBV7-7, the J call TRBJ2-1, with no clear D. The CDR3 contains 14 residues. CDR1 and CDR2 (germline): SSHAT, FNYEAQ (reference sequence). Deletions cut 1 base from V and 10 bases from J, with 14 bases between. The CDR3 DNA reads TGTGCCAGCAGCTTAGAAGGTTTCGCCACCGAGCAGTTCTTC. Its translation is CASSLEGFATEQFF.

Ten or more counts support this clonotype. V and J are TRBV4-3 and TRBJ2-7; maybe TRBD2 (5 bases). V was cut by 3 bases and J by 1 base, with 13 bases left in between. The CDR3 length is 15 residues. Germline-derived CDR1 and CDR2 are LGHNA and YSLEER. In nucleotides, the CDR3 is TGCGCCAGCAGCCAGGCCAGCGGTTGGTCCTACGAGCAGTACTTC. Encoded protein: CASSQASGWSYEQYF.

The V and J genes are TRBV6-5 and TRBJ1-5; D is possibly TRBD1 (5 bases). V was trimmed by 3 bases and J by 4 bases, leaving 13 bases between them. The CDR3 extends over 15 amino acids. Germline V gene sequence: CDR1 MNHEY, CDR2 SVGAGI. As DNA, the CDR3 is TGTGCCAGCAGTTATAGCGCGGCAGGGAATCAGCCCCAGCATTTT. Translating it yields CASSYSAAGNQPQHF.

The chain couples TRBV12-3 or TRBV12-4 to TRBJ1-3; 10 positions match TRBD1. With V trimmed by 6 bases and J by 6 bases, 8 bases remained unmatched. The CDR3 extends over 15 amino acids. The CDR3, as DNA: TGTGCCAGCAGGCCCGGGACAGGGGTAGCAAACACCATATATTTT. As protein: CASRPGTGVANTIYF.